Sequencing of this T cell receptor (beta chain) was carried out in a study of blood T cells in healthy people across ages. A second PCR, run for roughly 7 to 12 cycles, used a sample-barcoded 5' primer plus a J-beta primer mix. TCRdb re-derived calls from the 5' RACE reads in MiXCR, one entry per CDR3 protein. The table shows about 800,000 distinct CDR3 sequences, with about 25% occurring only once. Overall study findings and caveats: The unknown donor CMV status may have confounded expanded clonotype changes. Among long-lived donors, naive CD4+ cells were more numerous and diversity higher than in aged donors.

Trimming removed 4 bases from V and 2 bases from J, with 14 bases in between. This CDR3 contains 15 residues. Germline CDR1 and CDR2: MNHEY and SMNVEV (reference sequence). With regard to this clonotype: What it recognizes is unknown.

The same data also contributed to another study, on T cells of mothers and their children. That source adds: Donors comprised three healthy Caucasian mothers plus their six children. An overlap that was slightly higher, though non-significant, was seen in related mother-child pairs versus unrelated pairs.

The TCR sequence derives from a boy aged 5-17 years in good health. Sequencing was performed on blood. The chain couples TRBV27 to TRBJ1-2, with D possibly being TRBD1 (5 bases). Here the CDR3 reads CASSSLGGRNYGYTF. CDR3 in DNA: TGTGCCAGCAGTTCCCTCGGGGGGAGGAACTATGGCTACACCTTC.